These 9 T cell receptor beta chains were all obtained from the same sample, sequenced in a study of T cells in Graves' hyperthyroidism and ophthalmopathy. From RNA transcripts, TCR beta CDR3 regions were amplified. Researchers ran a first-round RT-PCR on the TCR CDR3 using the HTBI primer set. TCRdb reanalysed the multiplex PCR reads using MiXCR and keeps one entry per CDR3 protein. This sample carries 350,000 to 400,000 distinct CDR3 sequences, 15% of them seen once, and the ten largest clones take 32%. The sequenced sample was blood. The source of these receptors is a woman in her twenties or thirties with Graves' hyperthyroidism.

This clonotype was recorded a few times. This rearrangement joins TRBV7-9 to TRBJ1-2; no definite D call. Germline V lookup: CDR1 SEHNR, CDR2 FQNEAQ (reference sequence). This CDR3 region has 16 residues. Trimming stripped 0 bases from V and 0 bases from J, with 11 bases between. Here the CDR3 DNA reads TGTGCCAGCAGCTTAGCGCGCTCCGACTCTAACTATGGCTACACCTTC. Encoded protein: CASSLARSDSNYGYTF.

The table lists this clonotype with many counts. This chain links TRBV29-1 with TRBJ2-3; D call uncertain. CDR1 SQVTM and CDR2 ANQGSEA come from the germline V gene. Trimming took 3 bases from V and 2 from J, leaving 6 bases between them. The CDR3 loop spans 12 amino acids. The CDR3: CSVDGPTDTQYF. For the CDR3, the DNA is TGCAGCGTTGACGGACCCACAGATACGCAGTATTTT.

The chain couples TRBV20-1 to TRBJ1-6; D perhaps matches TRBD1 (5 bases). With 5 bases removed from V and 3 bases from J, the gap between germline ends came to 11 bases. The CDR3 runs 14 residues. Germline CDR1 is DFQATT and CDR2 is SNEGSKA (reference sequence). CDR3 in DNA: TGCAGTGCTGAGGGGAGACTCTATAATTCACCCCTCCACTTT. As protein: CSAEGRLYNSPLHF.

The chain employs TRBV10-3 and TRBJ2-7; no firm D call. CDR1 and CDR2 (germline): ENHRY, SYGVKD. The CDR3 is 15 amino acids. Deletions cut 0 bases from V and 0 bases from J, with 9 bases between. The CDR3 region is CAISESGPGSYEQYF. As DNA, the CDR3 is TGTGCCATCAGTGAGTCTGGGCCGGGCTCCTACGAGCAGTACTTC.

This clonotype has a count of ten or more. The chain combines TRBV29-1 with TRBJ2-1, with 12 bases that match TRBD1. Germline CDR1 reads SQVTM; CDR2 reads ANQGSEA. The CDR3 is 16 amino acids. The J segment lost 8 bases and the V segment lost 4 bases, leaving 12 bases of the junction unmatched. CDR3 coding DNA: TGCAGCGTTGGATGGTGGGACAGGGGGCGACATGATGAGCAGTTCTTC. This translates into CSVGWWDRGRHDEQFF.

In its sample, this clonotype was seen many times. One end of the junction does not line up with germline, which may come from a read error. The gene calls are TRBV11-2 and TRBJ2-5, with D hard to call. The CDR3 loop spans 12 amino acids. The germline V gene encodes CDR1 SGHAT and CDR2 FQNNGV. The CDR3 sequence is CASSLEPETQYF. The CDR3, as DNA: TGTGCAAGCAGCTTAGAGCCAGAGACCCAGTACTTC. Full variable domain (remainder filled in from reference TRBV11-2 and TRBJ2-5): EAGVAQSPRYKIIEKRQSVAFWCNPISGHATLYWYQQILGQGPKLLIQFQNNGVVDDSQLPKDRFSAERLKGVDSTLKIQPAKLEDSAVYLCASSLEPETQYFGPGTRLLVL.

There are many counts of this clonotype. J is TRBJ2-7 and V is TRBV3-1; D possibly corresponds to TRBD2 (6 bases). V shed 0 bases and J shed 4 bases, with 16 bases lying between them. The CDR3 runs 16 residues. CDR1 is LGHDT and CDR2 is YNNKEL in the germline V gene (reference sequence). DNA for the CDR3: TGTGCCAGCAGCCAAGAGTTCGGCGTGACTAGGTACGAGCAGTACTTC. It yields the protein CASSQEFGVTRYEQYF.

The sample holds a few counts of this clonotype. The chain links TRBV29-1 to TRBJ2-5; D uncertain. The CDR3 is 11 amino acids. Trimming took off 8 bases at V and 5 bases at J, with 12 bases between the two ends. CDR1 SQVTM and CDR2 ANQGSEA come from the germline V gene. The CDR3 protein is CSFRLGETQYF. The DNA for the CDR3 is TGCAGCTTCCGTCTGGGTGAGACCCAGTACTTC.

This chain connects TRBV5-6 to TRBJ2-4; D may be TRBD1 (6 bases). Germline V gene data show CDR1 as SGHDT and CDR2 as YYEEEE. The CDR3 has 13 residues. Trimming stripped 1 base from V and 6 bases from J, with 8 bases between. The CDR3 DNA reads as TGTGCCAGCAGCTTGACAGGGCCAAACATTCAGTACTTC. This sequence encodes CASSLTGPNIQYF.